This T cell receptor beta chain was recorded in a study of OX40 agonist ivuxolimab in advanced cancers. Clones were read by immunoSEQ multiplex PCR, and TCRdb kept only the in-frame ones, dropping some. The sample has fewer than 200,000 clones; roughly 94% are singletons. Autoimmune disease history or systemic immunosuppression led to patients being barred. The investigators sampled blood at baseline, at cycle 4 day 1, and at cycle 7 day 1. Study-level results: People who partly responded at 0.1-3.0 mg/kg had some of the least clonal expansion seen. Clonal expansion by week 6 occurred in CD4+ and CD8+ blood T cells (at 0.1 to 3.0 mg/kg).

This clone was observed a single time. The antigen remains unidentified. Germline CDR1 reads SGHTA; CDR2 reads FQGNSA. Trimming took 0 bases from V and 2 from J; bases not matched to a gene: 1. This CDR3 contains 16 residues. Source: CD4+ or CD8+ T cells sorted from blood, taken in a trial of the OX40 agonist ivuxolimab. The chain uses TRBV7-2 and TRBJ2-7, with 13 bases aligning to TRBD2. The clonotype was recovered from an adult with an advanced solid tumor such as melanoma, head and neck, liver or kidney cancer. The CDR3 DNA reads as TGTGCCAGCAGCTTAGCGGGACTAGCGGGGACCTACGAGCAGTACTTC. Its protein product is CASSLAGLAGTYEQYF.